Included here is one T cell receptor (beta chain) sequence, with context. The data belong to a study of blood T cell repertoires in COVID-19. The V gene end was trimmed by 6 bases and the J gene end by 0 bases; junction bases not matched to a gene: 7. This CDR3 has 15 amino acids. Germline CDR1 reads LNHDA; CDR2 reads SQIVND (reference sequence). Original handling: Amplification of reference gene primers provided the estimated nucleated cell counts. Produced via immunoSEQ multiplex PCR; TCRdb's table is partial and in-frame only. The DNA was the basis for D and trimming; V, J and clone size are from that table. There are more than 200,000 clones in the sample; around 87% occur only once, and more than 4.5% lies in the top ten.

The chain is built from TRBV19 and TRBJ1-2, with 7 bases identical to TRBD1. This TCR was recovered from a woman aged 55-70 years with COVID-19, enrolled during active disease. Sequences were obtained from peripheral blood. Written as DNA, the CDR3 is TGTGCCAGTAGCCCCGGACAGGCTGCTAACTATGGCTACACCTTC. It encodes CASSPGQAANYGYTF.